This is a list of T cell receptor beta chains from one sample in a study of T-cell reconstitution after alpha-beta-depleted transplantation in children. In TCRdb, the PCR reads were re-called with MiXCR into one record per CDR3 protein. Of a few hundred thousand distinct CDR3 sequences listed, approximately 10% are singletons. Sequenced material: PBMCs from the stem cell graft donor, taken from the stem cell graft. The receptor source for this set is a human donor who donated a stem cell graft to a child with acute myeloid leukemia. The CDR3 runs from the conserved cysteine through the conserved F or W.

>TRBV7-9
CASSYGTATGAFF
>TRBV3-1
CASSQLLGGEQFF
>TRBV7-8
CASSFGLRGWETQYF
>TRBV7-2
CASSLVGTSNTGELFF
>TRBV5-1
CASSLGQGIGDTQYF
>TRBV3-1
CASSQTRGLASTDTQYF
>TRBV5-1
CASSGQGPGELFF
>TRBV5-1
CASSVLRDRDTDTQYF
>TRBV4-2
CASSQNVVGTLAGKTQYF
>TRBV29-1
CSVRDGQETQYF
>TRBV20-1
CSAREVGTGLFF
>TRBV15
CATALRAGGGNEQFF
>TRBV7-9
CASSKTGLANYGYTF
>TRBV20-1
CSASLTNNEQFF
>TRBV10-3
CAISEWEGTDTQYF
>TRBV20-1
CSAITGTGSLDEQYF
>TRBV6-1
CASSPTDRGIEAFF
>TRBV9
CASSVEVGTGGTQFF
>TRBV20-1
CSAYLGVAGGYTDTQYF
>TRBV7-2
CASSFVAGGPNEQFF
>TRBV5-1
CASSLSATSDNEQFF
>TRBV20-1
CSARKVTGELFF
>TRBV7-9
CSSSFSRRDTGELFF
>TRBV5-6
CASSDTSQSLRTPLHF
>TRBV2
CASSEGETYEQYF
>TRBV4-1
CASSQDAGLAATMGSSPGSETQYF
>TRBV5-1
CASKGLAESGEQFF
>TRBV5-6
CASLRRAGEKWSSEQYF
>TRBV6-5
CASSWTSGDYNEQFF
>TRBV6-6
CAALRGSSGYTF
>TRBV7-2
CASSQDGAYGYTF
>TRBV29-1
CSVRDSYNSPLHF
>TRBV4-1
CASSQDSFSGFNEQFF
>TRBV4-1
CASSYVTGELFF
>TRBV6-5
CASSYPLAGVEDTQYF
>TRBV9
CASSVVAQMNTEAFF
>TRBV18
CASSPLPAENGGTQYF
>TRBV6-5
CASSFIGQGPDNYGYTF
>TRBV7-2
CASSLGGAEQYF
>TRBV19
CASSINEFYTDTQYF